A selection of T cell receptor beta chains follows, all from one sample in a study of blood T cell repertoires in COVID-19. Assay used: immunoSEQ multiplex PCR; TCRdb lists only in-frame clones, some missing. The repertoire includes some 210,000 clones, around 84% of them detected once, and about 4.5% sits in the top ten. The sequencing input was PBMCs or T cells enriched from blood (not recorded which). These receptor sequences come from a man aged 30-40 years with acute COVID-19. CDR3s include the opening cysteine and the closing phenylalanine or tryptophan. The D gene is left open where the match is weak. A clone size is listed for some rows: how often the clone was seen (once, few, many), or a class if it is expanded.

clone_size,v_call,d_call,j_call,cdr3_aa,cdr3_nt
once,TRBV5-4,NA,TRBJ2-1,CASSLDGGAYNEQFF,TGTGCCAGCAGCTTGGATGGGGGCGCCTACAATGAGCAGTTCTTC
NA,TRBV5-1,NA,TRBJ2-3,CASSLRGLSGTDTQYF,TGCGCCAGCAGCTTGAGGGGTTTGAGCGGCACAGATACGCAGTATTTT
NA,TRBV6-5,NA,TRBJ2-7,CASSPGRSYPYEQYF,TGTGCCAGCAGCCCCGGCAGGTCGTACCCCTACGAGCAGTACTTC
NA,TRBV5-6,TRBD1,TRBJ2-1,CASRFGTGYNEQFF,TGTGCCAGCAGGTTCGGGACAGGGTACAATGAGCAGTTCTTC
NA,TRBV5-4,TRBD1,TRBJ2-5,CASSSGQYQETQYF,TGTGCCAGCAGCTCGGGACAGTACCAAGAGACCCAGTACTTC
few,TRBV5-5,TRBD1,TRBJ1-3,CASSLEGTDSGNTIYF,TGTGCCAGCAGCTTGGAAGGGACAGACTCTGGAAACACCATATATTTT
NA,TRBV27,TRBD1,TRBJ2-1,CASSLLGQKNEQFF,TGTGCCAGCAGTTTATTGGGACAGAAAAATGAGCAGTTCTTC
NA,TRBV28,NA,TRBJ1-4,CASTERSEKLFF,TGTGCCAGCACGGAACGGAGCGAAAAACTGTTTTTT
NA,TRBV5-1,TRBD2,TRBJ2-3,CASSALAGGTDTQYF,TGCGCCAGCAGCGCGCTAGCGGGGGGAACAGATACGCAGTATTTT
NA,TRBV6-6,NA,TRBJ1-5,CASRHSWGGGNQPQHF,TGTGCCAGCAGACATTCCTGGGGGGGCGGCAATCAGCCCCAGCATTTT
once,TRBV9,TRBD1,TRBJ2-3,CASSGLSGTVVFPDTQYF,TGTGCCAGCAGTGGTTTATCAGGGACAGTCGTATTCCCAGATACGCAGTATTTT
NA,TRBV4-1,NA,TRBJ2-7,CASSQEITSESYEQYF,TGCGCCAGCAGCCAAGAGATAACCTCAGAAAGCTACGAGCAGTACTTC
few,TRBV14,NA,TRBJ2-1,CASSYSSVYEQFF,TGTGCCAGCAGCTATTCTAGTGTATATGAGCAGTTCTTC
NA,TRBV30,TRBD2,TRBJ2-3,CAWRKVGGTDTQYF,TGTGCCTGGAGAAAGGTGGGGGGGACAGATACGCAGTATTTT
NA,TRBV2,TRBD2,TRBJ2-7,CASGTSGYEQYF,TGTGCCAGCGGGACTAGCGGCTACGAGCAGTACTTC
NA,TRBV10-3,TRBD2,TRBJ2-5,CAISGLAGSQETQYF,TGTGCCATCAGTGGACTAGCGGGGTCACAAGAGACCCAGTACTTC
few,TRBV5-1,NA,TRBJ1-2,CASSIPQVGYGYTF,TGCGCCAGCAGCATACCACAGGTGGGGTATGGCTACACCTTC
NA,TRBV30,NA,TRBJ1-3,CAWSREGTIYF,TGTGCCTGGAGTCGTGAGGGCACCATATATTTT
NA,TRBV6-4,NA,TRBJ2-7,CASSERDYEQYF,TGTGCCAGCAGTGAAAGAGATTACGAGCAGTACTTC
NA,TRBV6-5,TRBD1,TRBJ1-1,CASTFNRGHSEAFF,TGTGCCAGTACGTTCAACAGGGGGCATTCTGAAGCTTTCTTT
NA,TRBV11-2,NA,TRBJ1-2,CASSPAGSRGVYGYTF,TGTGCCAGCAGCCCAGCGGGGTCCAGGGGCGTCTATGGCTACACCTTC
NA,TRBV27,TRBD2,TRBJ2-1,CASSFSATSGGARRNEQFF,TGTGCCAGCAGTTTTTCAGCGACTAGCGGGGGGGCCCGTAGGAATGAGCAGTTCTTC
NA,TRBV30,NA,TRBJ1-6,CAWSVGRSYNSPLHF,TGTGCCTGGAGTGTAGGCAGGTCCTATAATTCACCCCTCCACTTT
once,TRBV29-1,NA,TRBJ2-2,CSVRGATNTGELFF,TGCAGCGTCCGGGGGGCAACAAACACCGGGGAGCTGTTTTTT
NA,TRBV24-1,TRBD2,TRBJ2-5,CATSAKRGETQYF,TGTGCCACCAGTGCGAAGCGGGGGGAGACCCAGTACTTC
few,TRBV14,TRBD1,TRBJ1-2,CASSPRTGASSYTF,TGTGCCAGCAGCCCGCGGACAGGGGCCTCGAGCTACACCTTC
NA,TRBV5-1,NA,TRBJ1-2,CASSLGDGYGYTF,TGCGCCAGCAGCTTAGGAGACGGTTATGGCTACACCTTC
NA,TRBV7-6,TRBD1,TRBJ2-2,CASSLGTGNTGELFF,TGTGCCAGCAGCTTAGGGACAGGGAACACCGGGGAGCTGTTTTTT
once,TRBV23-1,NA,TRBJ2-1,CASSQSDSPGEQFF,TGCGCCAGCAGTCAATCGGACTCACCGGGGGAGCAGTTCTTC
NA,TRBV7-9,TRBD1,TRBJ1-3,CASSSRTGADTIYF,TGTGCCAGCAGCTCTCGGACAGGGGCGGACACCATATATTTT
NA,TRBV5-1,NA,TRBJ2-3,CASSFEGTQYF,TGCGCCAGCAGCTTCGAGGGTACGCAGTATTTT
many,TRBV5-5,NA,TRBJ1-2,CASSLDSNYGYTF,TGTGCCAGCAGCTTGGACAGCAACTATGGCTACACCTTC
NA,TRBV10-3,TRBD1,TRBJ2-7,CAISPGQGYYEQYF,TGTGCCATCAGTCCGGGACAGGGGTACTACGAGCAGTACTTC
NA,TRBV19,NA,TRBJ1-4,CASTSLGGDEKLFF,TGTGCCAGTACCTCGTTGGGAGGGGATGAAAAACTGTTTTTT
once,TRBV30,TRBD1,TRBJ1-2,CALGDREKANYGYTF,TGTGCCTTAGGGGACAGGGAGAAAGCTAACTATGGCTACACCTTC
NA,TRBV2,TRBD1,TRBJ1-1,CASSLWDRGWTEAFF,TGTGCCAGCAGTTTATGGGACAGGGGGTGGACTGAAGCTTTCTTT
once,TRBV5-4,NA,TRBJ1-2,CASSPREDHYGYTF,TGTGCCAGCAGCCCTCGGGAGGATCACTATGGCTACACCTTC
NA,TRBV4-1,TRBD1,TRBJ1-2,CASSQDLKTGSYGYTF,TGCGCCAGCAGCCAAGATTTGAAGACAGGGTCCTATGGCTACACCTTC
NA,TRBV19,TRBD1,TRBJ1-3,CASSPRQGRSGNTIYF,TGTGCCAGTAGTCCAAGACAGGGTCGCTCTGGAAACACCATATATTTT
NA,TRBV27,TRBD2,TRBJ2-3,CASMLAGGPMDTQYF,TGTGCCAGCATGCTAGCGGGGGGGCCTATGGATACGCAGTATTTT
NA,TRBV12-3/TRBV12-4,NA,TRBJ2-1,CASTRRGYNEQFF,TGTGCCAGCACCCGAAGGGGCTACAATGAGCAGTTCTTC
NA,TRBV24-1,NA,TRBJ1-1,CATSVLLFRRSTEAFF,TGTGCCACCAGTGTTCTTTTATTCCGGAGGTCCACTGAAGCTTTCTTT
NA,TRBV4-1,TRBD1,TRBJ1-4,CASSQEGGTGDEKLFF,TGCGCCAGCAGCCAAGAGGGAGGGACAGGGGATGAAAAACTGTTTTTT
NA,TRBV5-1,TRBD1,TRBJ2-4,CASSSGGAAKNIQYF,TGCGCCAGCAGCTCAGGGGGCGCCGCCAAAAACATTCAGTACTTC
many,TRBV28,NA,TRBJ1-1,CASSLGVLSTEAFF,TGTGCCAGCAGTTTAGGAGTTTTAAGCACTGAAGCTTTCTTT
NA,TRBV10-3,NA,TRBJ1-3,CAILPEINSGNTIYF,TGTGCCATTCTGCCAGAAATTAACTCTGGAAACACCATATATTTT